The present entry profiles one TCR beta chain with its context. Its antigen is currently unknown. The sample is drawn from a study of blood T cells in healthy people across ages. Looking at the study overall: Template switching retrieved approximately one barcoded beta molecule for each two T cells.

Overall study results and limits: Both higher diversity and more naive CD4+ cells marked long-lived donors when set against aged donors.

A second PCR of about 6 to 11 cycles used a sample-barcoded 5' primer and a J-beta primer mix. Sequencing of every sample gave 2.5 million or more CDR3-containing paired-end reads. TCRdb independently ran MiXCR on the 5' RACE reads; one entry per CDR3 protein. Of about 580,000 distinct CDR3 sequences listed, 40% to 50% were seen once; the top ten hold around 23%. The authors drew approximately 10 milliliters of peripheral blood from each donor. Germline V lookup: CDR1 MNHEY, CDR2 SMNVEV (reference sequence). The CDR3 sequence is 15 residues long. The rearrangement joins TRBV27 to TRBJ2-1, with 11 bases aligning to TRBD2. The DNA end is more similar to TRBJ2-7, so the J call may be wrong. The sequenced material came from blood. The TCR was taken from a man older than 75 in good health. CDR3 bases: TGTGCCAGCAGTTTATCTAGCGGGGGGGCCGTTGAGCAGTACTTC. Amino acids: CASSLSSGGAVEQYF.